This T cell receptor beta chain was retrieved from a study of blood T cell repertoires in COVID-19. Looking at the study overall: Samples of COVID-19 (acute and convalescent) were obtained from the United States, Italy and Spain. PBMCs, B-cell-depleted T cells, or T cells provided the cDNA or gDNA that made up the material.

Per the study methods: Reference gene primers were amplified, and this amplification served to estimate nucleated cell counts. Libraries were prepared by immunoSEQ multiplex PCR; TCRdb keeps only in-frame clonotypes and omits some of them. From that table come the V and J calls and clone size; the DNA was used to work out D and trimming. The sample yields a few hundred thousand clones, about 88% seen once. Germline V lookup: CDR1 SNHLY, CDR2 FYNNEI. The V gene end was trimmed by 10 bases and the J gene end by 4 bases; junction bases not matched to a gene: 7. This CDR3 region has 13 residues. The genes are TRBV2 and TRBJ1-1, with 9 positions matching TRBD1. Input material: peripheral blood. The receptor comes from a woman aged 40 to 50 who had recovered from COVID-19. In DNA form, the CDR3 reads TGTGCCAACACGGGACAGGGCACCACTGAAGCTTTCTTT. Translating it yields CANTGQGTTEAFF. Full variable domain (outside the CDR3, taken from reference TRBV2 and TRBJ1-1): EPEVTQTPSHQVTQMGQEVILRCVPISNHLYFYWYRQILGQKVEFLVSFYNNEISEKSEIFDDQFSVERPDGSNFTLKIRSTKLEDSAMYFCANTGQGTTEAFFGQGTRLTVV.